This note documents a single TCR beta chain sequence. Its antigen is currently unknown. The germline CDR1 and CDR2 sequences are SGHTA and FQGNSA. This CDR3 contains 14 residues. The sample originates from a study of CXCR3-negative and CXCR3-positive naive CD8 T cells. Study-wide findings and caveats: Naive subsets had comparable surface CD5, so TRB CDR3 properties gauged TCR strength. Freshly isolated PBMCs were used in most assays, given partial CXCR3 loss after freezing. Naive cells that were CXCR3-negative or CXCR3-positive used TRBV-TRBJ genes alike, while memory cells diverged.

TRB cDNA libraries were made by UMI-labeled 5' RACE. TCRdb re-called the 5' RACE reads and gives one entry per CDR3 protein, without DNA. This table holds some 130,000 distinct CDR3 sequences. Naivety in CD8+ T cells corresponded to a CD45RO-CCR7+CD27+CD95- phenotype. The sequencing sample was made of naive CXCR3- CD8+ T cells from blood. Subset specified: CD45RO-CCR7+CD27+CD95- naive CD8+ T cells lacking CXCR3 (TNR3-). The clonotype was recovered from a human donor in good health. Some clones in this sample may be carry-over from other donors' samples. The V and J genes are TRBV7-2 and TRBJ2-7; as DNA is missing, the TRBD1 call by TCRdb cannot be tested. CDR3: CASSLAQVAYEQYF.